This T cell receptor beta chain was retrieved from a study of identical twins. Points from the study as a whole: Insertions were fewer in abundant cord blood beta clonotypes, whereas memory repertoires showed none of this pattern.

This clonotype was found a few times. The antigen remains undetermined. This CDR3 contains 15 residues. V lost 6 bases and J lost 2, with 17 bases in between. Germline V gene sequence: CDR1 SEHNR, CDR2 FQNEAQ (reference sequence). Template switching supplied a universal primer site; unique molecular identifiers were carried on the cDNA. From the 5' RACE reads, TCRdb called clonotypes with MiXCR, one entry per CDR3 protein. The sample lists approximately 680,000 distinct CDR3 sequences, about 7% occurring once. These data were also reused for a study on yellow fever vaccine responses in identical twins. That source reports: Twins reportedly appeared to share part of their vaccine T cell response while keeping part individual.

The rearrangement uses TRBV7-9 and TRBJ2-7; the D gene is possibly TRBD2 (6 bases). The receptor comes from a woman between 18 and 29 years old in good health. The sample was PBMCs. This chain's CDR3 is CASRSSRESAYEQYF. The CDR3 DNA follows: TGTGCCAGCAGATCGTCACGGGAGTCCGCCTACGAGCAGTACTTC.